The entry below describes one T cell receptor beta chain. Its cognate antigen is unknown. The data are from a study of PD-1 blockade in classical Hodgkin lymphoma. The repertoire was sequenced with immunoSEQ multiplex PCR; TCRdb's copy has only in-frame clones and lacks some. Counted here are around 60,000 clones, about 88% occurring once; the ten biggest clones make up under 6.5%. No patient escaped relapse after autologous stem cell transplantation, and brentuximab vedotin exposure varied. This CDR3 is 13 amino acids long. The germline V gene encodes CDR1 SNHLY and CDR2 FYNNEI. Trimming shortened V by 6 bases and J by 7 bases, and 13 bases separated the two germline ends. General observations from the study: Complete responders started with a diversity level that resembled newly diagnosed patients at baseline. The study reported lower baseline TCR diversity in newly diagnosed patients than in healthy donors. Prior therapy or disease activity may underlie the repertoire differences, whose causes remain undefined. Whereas CD4+ TCR diversity had risen significantly by C4D1, CD8+ TCR diversity had not.

The material sequenced was peripheral blood mononuclear cells (PBMCs), taken before the second cycle of nivolumab. The receptor was derived from a human donor with classical Hodgkin lymphoma. The chain links TRBV2 to TRBJ1-5; perhaps TRBD1 as D (6 bases). Written as DNA, the CDR3 is TGTGCCAGCAGGGGATCAGGGGTCCAGCCCCAGCATTTT. It specifies CASRGSGVQPQHF.